The present TCR beta chain was sequenced within a study of T cells in Graves' hyperthyroidism and ophthalmopathy. A remark on this clonotype: Its antigen remains unidentified.

Fresh peripheral blood, 8 to 10 ml, was the source of the PBMCs. RNA transcripts yielded amplified TCR beta CDR3 regions. A first-round RT-PCR of the TCR CDR3 used the HTBI primer set. TCRdb reprocessed the multiplex PCR reads via MiXCR and lists one record per CDR3 protein. The table includes 350,000 to 400,000 distinct CDR3 sequences, under 20% detected once. Germline V gene data show CDR1 as KGHSH and CDR2 as LQKENI. The CDR3 length is 14 residues. V was pared by 5 bases and J by 3 bases, with 14 bases between. Regarding the study as a whole: Patients with ophthalmopathy were separated from those with stable hyperthyroidism by a 13 V-J model. Before onset, ophthalmopathy was predicted by the model a median around 6 months earlier. Most thyroid clonotypes that were expanded above 0.001 also turned up in blood.

Material: blood. The chain combines TRBV18 with TRBJ2-7, with D tentatively TRBD1 (5 bases). The receptor was isolated from a woman younger than 30 with Graves' hyperthyroidism. CDR3 coding DNA: TGTGCCAGCTCATCAGACACCACAGGCTACGAGCAGTACTTC. Its protein product is CASSSDTTGYEQYF.